The 23 T cell receptor beta chains below were found in one sample sequenced in a study of blood T cell repertoires in COVID-19. Sequencing used immunoSEQ multiplex PCR; TCRdb keeps in-frame clones, though not all of them. The data show fewer than 80,000 clones, with around 90% seen just once and 7% to 10% held by the top ten. The material sequenced was peripheral blood. Receptors originate from a human donor in a cohort sampled during active COVID-19.

The chain uses TRBV6-5 and TRBJ2-3, with TRBD2 matching 10 bases. V lost 6 bases to trimming and J lost 4 bases; unmatched junction nucleotides: 4. Germline V gene data show CDR1 as MNHEY and CDR2 as SVGAGI. The CDR3 has 14 amino acids. CDR3 loop: CASRSGRASDTQYF. CDR3 in DNA: TGTGCCAGCAGAAGCGGGAGGGCCTCAGATACGCAGTATTTT.

CDR3 sequence: CASSQDQGRPIGHEQFF. The DNA for the CDR3 is TGCGCCAGCAGCCAAGATCAAGGGAGGCCAATTGGTCATGAGCAGTTCTTC. The J gene is TRBJ2-1, the V gene TRBV4-1; D may be TRBD2 (6 bases). The CDR3 contains 17 residues. Trimming pared 0 bases from V and 8 bases from J, leaving 20 bases between. The germline CDR1 and CDR2 sequences are MGHRA and YSYEKL.

The chain couples TRBV28 to TRBJ2-7; 9 bases match TRBD1. This CDR3 comprises 16 residues. CDR1 MDHEN and CDR2 SYDVKM come from the germline V gene. V shed 6 bases, J shed 0 bases, and the junction held 9 bases outside the gene matches. The CDR3 sequence is CASRPPGQGSSYEQYF. The CDR3 DNA is TGTGCCAGCAGGCCTCCGGGACAGGGCAGCTCCTACGAGCAGTACTTC.

The chain has TRBV5-1 and TRBJ2-7; 9 bases fit TRBD1. Trimming took 1 base from V and 4 from J; bases not matched to a gene: 3. Per germline, CDR1 SGHRS and CDR2 YFSETQ. There are 14 residues in the CDR3. In DNA form, the CDR3 reads TGCGCCAGCAGCTTGAGGGACAGGGATTACGAGCAGTACTTC. It yields the protein CASSLRDRDYEQYF. The full variable domain, its missing parts supplied by reference TRBV5-1 and TRBJ2-7, is KAGVTQTPRYLIKTRGQQVTLSCSPISGHRSVSWYQQTPGQGLQFLFEYFSETQRNKGNFPGRFSGRQFSNSRSEMNVSTLELGDSALYLCASSLRDRDYEQYFGPGTRLTVT.

The gene calls are TRBV9 and TRBJ2-3, with TRBD1 matching over 7 bases. The V gene's germline CDR1 is SGDLS and CDR2 YYNGEE. V lost 0 bases to trimming and J lost 3 bases; unmatched junction nucleotides: 1. The CDR3 is made up of 14 amino acids. CDR3 nucleotides: TGTGCCAGCAGCGTAGGCAGGGGGACAGATACGCAGTATTTT. Translated, it gives CASSVGRGTDTQYF.

V and J are TRBV18 and TRBJ1-4; tentatively, D is TRBD1 (5 bases). The CDR3 spans 13 residues. Trimming left V 7 bases short and J 8 bases short, with 14 bases between. Germline-derived CDR1 and CDR2 are KGHSH and LQKENI. CDR3 nucleotides: TGTGCCAGCTTAAGGGGATTGGAGGAAAAACTGTTTTTT. It codes for CASLRGLEEKLFF.

The chain employs TRBV6-6 and TRBJ2-5, with 10 nucleotides matching TRBD2. Trimming removed 2 bases from V and 2 bases from J; junction bases left unmatched: 5. This CDR3 spans 16 amino acids. CDR1 MNHNY and CDR2 SVGAGI come from the germline V gene (reference sequence). As DNA, the CDR3 is TGTGCCAGCAGTTACCCACCTAGCGGGGGACAAGAGACCCAGTACTTC. The encoded protein is CASSYPPSGGQETQYF.

The genes are TRBV3-1 (or the pseudogene TRBV3-2) and TRBJ1-4; weak D call: TRBD1 (6 bases). This CDR3 comprises 15 residues. The germline gives CDR1 LGHDT, CDR2 YNNKEL (reference sequence). V was trimmed by 5 bases and J by 8 bases, leaving 18 bases between them. The CDR3 sequence: CASSASGAAEEKLFF. CDR3 nucleotide sequence: TGTGCCAGCAGCGCCTCAGGGGCCGCGGAAGAAAAACTGTTTTTT.

The chain joins TRBV11-2 to TRBJ2-5, with TRBD2 identical over 10 bases. The CDR3 length is 14 residues. The germline V gene has CDR1 SGHAT and CDR2 FQNNGV. V lost 5 bases to trimming and J lost 2 bases; unmatched junction nucleotides: 2. This chain's CDR3 is CASSGGLAQETQYF. The DNA of the CDR3 is TGTGCCAGCAGCGGGGGACTAGCGCAAGAGACCCAGTACTTC.

The chain joins TRBV25-1 to TRBJ2-5; the D is unclear. Germline CDR1 MGHDK, CDR2 SYGVNS. The CDR3 extends over 11 amino acids. Trimming removed 6 bases from V and 5 bases from J, with 7 bases in between. The CDR3, as DNA: TGTGCCAGCAGGGTAGCCGAGACCCAGTACTTC. This translates into CASRVAETQYF.

This chain uses TRBV14 with TRBJ1-1; D is uncertain. Germline CDR1 is SGHDN and CDR2 is FVKESK. The CDR3 has 14 amino acids. V was pared by 1 base and J by 4 bases, with 10 bases between. The CDR3: CASSQGRGSTEAFF. The CDR3 region has the DNA TGTGCCAGCAGCCAAGGTAGAGGATCCACTGAAGCTTTCTTT.

Only a few counts were recorded for this clone. The chain uses TRBV27 and TRBJ1-5; D ambiguous. This CDR3 is 13 amino acids long. V dropped 3 bases and J dropped 3 bases, with 6 bases sitting between them. Germline CDR1 reads MNHEY; CDR2 reads SMNVEV (reference sequence). CDR3 region: CASSFSINQPQHF. The CDR3 DNA reads as TGTGCCAGCAGTTTTAGTATCAATCAGCCCCAGCATTTT.

The chain uses TRBV2 and TRBJ1-2, with TRBD1 as a possible D gene (5 bases). The CDR3 is made up of 10 amino acids. Trimming removed 9 bases from V and 5 bases from J, with 7 bases in between. Germline CDR1 reads SNHLY; CDR2 reads FYNNEI. CDR3 coding DNA: TGTGCCAGTTCAGGGTATGGCTACACCTTC. Its translation is CASSGYGYTF.

This chain connects TRBV28 to TRBJ1-5; TRBD1 might be the D (6 bases). V lost 7 bases to trimming and J lost 4 bases, with 17 bases between them. The CDR3 is 15 residues long. Germline V lookup: CDR1 MDHEN, CDR2 SYDVKM. CDR3 bases: TGTGCCAGCAATCTCGTAGGGGGGGCTAATCAGCCCCAGCATTTT. Encoded protein: CASNLVGGANQPQHF.

This chain joins TRBV30 and TRBJ1-1; possible D gene TRBD1, 5 bases. CDR1 and CDR2 from the germline V gene are GTSNPN and SVGIG (reference sequence). The CDR3 is 15 residues long. V dropped 2 bases and J dropped 0 bases, with 13 bases sitting between them. This CDR3 is CAWSLTGSLNTEAFF. CDR3 nucleotides: TGTGCCTGGAGTCTCACAGGCAGCTTGAACACTGAAGCTTTCTTT. The full variable domain, in which reference TRBV30 and TRBJ1-1 provide the parts outside the CDR3, is SQTIHQWPATLVQPVGSPLSLECTVEGTSNPNLYWYRQAAGRGLQLLFYSVGIGQISSEVPQNLSASRPQDRQFILSSKKLLLSDSGFYLCAWSLTGSLNTEAFFGQGTRLTVV.

V is TRBV11-2 and J is TRBJ1-4; D not resolved. The length of the CDR3 is 15 residues. Trimming pared 0 bases from V and 3 bases from J, leaving 8 bases between. Germline V gene sequence: CDR1 SGHAT, CDR2 FQNNGV. The CDR3 here is CASSLDPRANEKLFF. CDR3 bases: TGTGCCAGCAGCTTAGATCCCCGGGCTAATGAAAAACTGTTTTTT.

This rearrangement joins TRBV9 to TRBJ2-5; 8 nucleotides match TRBD1. V dropped 3 bases and J dropped 5; count of bases not matched to a gene: 6. Germline lookup yields CDR1 SGDLS and CDR2 YYNGEE. This CDR3 is built from 14 residues. The CDR3 is CASSADRGRETQYF. The CDR3 DNA is TGTGCCAGCAGCGCCGACAGGGGTCGGGAGACCCAGTACTTC.

This clone appeared a single time. This chain links TRBV5-1 with TRBJ2-5, with 12 bases lining up with TRBD2. There are 19 residues in the CDR3. Per germline, CDR1 SGHRS and CDR2 YFSETQ. V was clipped by 0 bases and J by 2 bases; unmatched bases: 11. The CDR3 loop reads CASSLEGHASGGAQETQYF. The CDR3 DNA sequence: TGCGCCAGCAGCTTGGAGGGTCACGCTAGCGGGGGGGCTCAAGAGACCCAGTACTTC.

DNA of the CDR3: TGTGCCAGCAGTGAAGCACGGGATAACACCGGGGAGCTGTTTTTT. Residues: CASSEARDNTGELFF. The chain recombines TRBV2 with TRBJ2-2; TRBD2 might be the D (5 bases). The germline V gene has CDR1 SNHLY and CDR2 FYNNEI. With 0 bases removed from V and 2 bases from J, the gap between germline ends came to 7 bases. This CDR3 contains 15 residues.

This chain connects TRBV11-2 to TRBJ2-7, with no clear D. The germline gives CDR1 SGHAT, CDR2 FQNNGV. This CDR3 is 11 amino acids long. V gave up 5 bases and J gave up 4 bases, with 6 bases separating them. The CDR3 nucleotides read TGTGCCAGCAGCAAGCGATACGAGCAGTACTTC. This encodes CASSKRYEQYF.

The chain carries TRBV7-7 and TRBJ2-2; 8 nucleotides align to TRBD1. The V gene's germline CDR1 is SSHAT and CDR2 FNYEAQ (reference sequence). This CDR3 comprises 15 residues. With V trimmed by 5 bases and J by 5 bases, 7 bases remained unmatched. Here the CDR3 reads CASSQDRVLTGELFF. DNA of the CDR3: TGTGCCAGCAGCCAGGACAGGGTGTTAACCGGGGAGCTGTTTTTT.

This clone was counted a few times. The chain employs TRBV7-9 and TRBJ2-7; D is possibly TRBD1 (6 bases). The V end was cut by 1 base, the J end by 2 bases, with 15 bases between. Germline CDR1 and CDR2: SEHNR and FQNEAQ (reference sequence). This CDR3 is 16 amino acids long. CDR3 nucleotide sequence: TGTGCCAGCAGCTTAGAATTTGGACAGAGACCCTACGAGCAGTACTTC. Amino acid sequence: CASSLEFGQRPYEQYF.

The J gene is TRBJ2-7, the V gene TRBV10-3, with a tentative D call TRBD1 (6 bases). Germline V gene data show CDR1 as ENHRY and CDR2 as SYGVKD. Trimming removed 10 bases from V and 0 bases from J, with 10 bases in between. The CDR3 consists of 12 residues. The DNA for the CDR3 is TGTGCCACCTCGGACAGCTCCTACGAGCAGTACTTC. Translating it yields CATSDSSYEQYF.